A selection of T cell receptor beta chains follows, all from one sample in a study of graft-versus-host responses after intestinal transplantation. These receptors have no identified antigens. Method: immunoSEQ multiplex PCR; TCRdb's copy keeps in-frame clones and lacks some. Here the sample spans about 39,000 clones, 90% to 95% being singletons. Sequences were derived from unstimulated CD8+ T cells sorted from spleen or lymph node cells, sampled before transplant. Receptors originate from a human donor who was the organ donor for an intestinal transplant. The CDR3 runs from the conserved cysteine through the conserved F or W. The D gene is left open where the match is weak. A row's size may be missing; if present it is once, few, many or a size class.

J gene: TRBJ2-7; D gene: TRBD2; clone size: .; V gene: TRBV4-1; CDR3 DNA: TGCGCCAGCAGCCAAGGGACTAGCGAGCAGTACTTC; CDR3 protein: CASSQGTSEQYF
J gene: TRBJ1-1; D gene: TRBD1; clone size: .; V gene: TRBV27; CDR3 DNA: TGTGCCAGCAGTTGGGACAGGAGGACCGGGAACACTGAAGCTTTCTTT; CDR3 protein: CASSWDRRTGNTEAFF
J gene: TRBJ1-2; D gene: .; clone size: .; V gene: TRBV19; CDR3 DNA: TGTGCCAGTAGTGCCTCACAGGGCTATGGCTACACCTTC; CDR3 protein: CASSASQGYGYTF
J gene: TRBJ2-7; D gene: .; clone size: .; V gene: TRBV5-6; CDR3 DNA: TGTGCCAGCAGCACTACAGGGTCCCTCCTTTACGAGCAGTACTTC; CDR3 protein: CASSTTGSLLYEQYF
J gene: TRBJ1-1; D gene: .; clone size: .; V gene: TRBV28; CDR3 DNA: TGTGCCAGCAGACGAAACACTGAAGCTTTCTTT; CDR3 protein: CASRRNTEAFF
J gene: TRBJ1-2; D gene: .; clone size: .; V gene: TRBV23-1; CDR3 DNA: TGCGCCAGCAGTCAACCCCACCGGGCAGCCTTAGGCAACTATGGCTACACCTTC; CDR3 protein: CASSQPHRAALGNYGYTF
J gene: TRBJ2-1; D gene: TRBD2; clone size: .; V gene: TRBV4-3; CDR3 DNA: TGCGCCAGCAGCCCAACCTTAGCGGGGGCGGCAAAGGAGCAGTTCTTC; CDR3 protein: CASSPTLAGAAKEQFF
J gene: TRBJ2-7; D gene: .; clone size: once; V gene: TRBV19; CDR3 DNA: TGTGCCAGTAGTATGGTCACAGCATCCTACGAGCAGTACTTC; CDR3 protein: CASSMVTASYEQYF
J gene: TRBJ2-2; D gene: TRBD1; clone size: .; V gene: TRBV7-9; CDR3 DNA: TGTGCCAGCAGCCGGGGGACAGGGGGGAACACCGGGGAGCTGTTTTTT; CDR3 protein: CASSRGTGGNTGELFF
J gene: TRBJ2-1; D gene: TRBD2; clone size: .; V gene: TRBV6-5; CDR3 DNA: TGTGCCAGCAGTTACTCCCGGGGGGTCATATATGAGCAGTTCTTC; CDR3 protein: CASSYSRGVIYEQFF
J gene: TRBJ2-7; D gene: .; clone size: .; V gene: TRBV7-8; CDR3 DNA: TGTGCCAGCAGCTTAGCCGTCGCAGTGTACGAGCAGTACTTC; CDR3 protein: CASSLAVAVYEQYF
J gene: TRBJ2-7; D gene: .; clone size: .; V gene: TRBV30; CDR3 DNA: TGTGCCTGGAGTGTACGGGACGACGAGCAGTACTTC; CDR3 protein: CAWSVRDDEQYF
J gene: TRBJ2-1; D gene: .; clone size: .; V gene: TRBV2; CDR3 DNA: TGTGCCAGCACTCAAGAAGGGGGGTACAATGAGCAGTTCTTC; CDR3 protein: CASTQEGGYNEQFF
J gene: TRBJ2-7; D gene: .; clone size: once; V gene: TRBV20-1; CDR3 DNA: TGCAGTGCCGAGGACAGCTACGAGCAGTACTTC; CDR3 protein: CSAEDSYEQYF
J gene: TRBJ2-7; D gene: TRBD1; clone size: .; V gene: TRBV5-1; CDR3 DNA: TGCGCCAGCAGCATCGGACCGGGACAGGGGTACGAGCAGTACTTC; CDR3 protein: CASSIGPGQGYEQYF
J gene: TRBJ2-3; D gene: TRBD2; clone size: .; V gene: TRBV7-2; CDR3 DNA: TGTGCCAGCAGCTTATTCCCAGCGGGGGGGGATCGACGCACAGATACGCAGTATTTT; CDR3 protein: CASSLFPAGGDRRTDTQYF
J gene: TRBJ1-6; D gene: .; clone size: once; V gene: TRBV2; CDR3 DNA: TGTGCCAGCAGTGCGGGGGTCCCTTATAATTCACCCCTCCACTTT; CDR3 protein: CASSAGVPYNSPLHF
J gene: TRBJ1-4; D gene: .; clone size: once; V gene: TRBV4-3; CDR3 DNA: TGCGCCAGCAGCCCCTCGCGGGGGCTAGGAGGTGAAAAACTGTTTTTT; CDR3 protein: CASSPSRGLGGEKLFF
J gene: TRBJ1-5; D gene: .; clone size: .; V gene: TRBV6-5; CDR3 DNA: TGTGCCAGCAGAAAACAGGGTTTTAATCAGCCCCAGCATTTT; CDR3 protein: CASRKQGFNQPQHF
J gene: TRBJ2-1; D gene: .; clone size: .; V gene: TRBV7-7; CDR3 DNA: TGTGCTAGCAGCTTATCGTATGAGGGGGGATCGAATGAGCAGTTCTTC; CDR3 protein: CASSLSYEGGSNEQFF
J gene: TRBJ2-1; D gene: .; clone size: .; V gene: TRBV15; CDR3 DNA: TGTGCCACCAGCAGAGATAGGGGCCCCGGGAATGAGCAGTTCTTC; CDR3 protein: CATSRDRGPGNEQFF
J gene: TRBJ2-7; D gene: .; clone size: .; V gene: TRBV9; CDR3 DNA: TGTGCCAGCAGCGTAGACGGCGGCGCCTACGAGCAGTACTTC; CDR3 protein: CASSVDGGAYEQYF
J gene: TRBJ1-5; D gene: .; clone size: .; V gene: TRBV27; CDR3 DNA: TGTGCCAGCAGTTTAACTAGCAATCAGCCCCAGCATTTT; CDR3 protein: CASSLTSNQPQHF
J gene: TRBJ2-1; D gene: TRBD1; clone size: .; V gene: TRBV5-6; CDR3 DNA: TGTGCCAGCAGCTTTAACCTGGACAGGGGAAACAATGAGCAGTTCTTC; CDR3 protein: CASSFNLDRGNNEQFF
J gene: TRBJ1-4; D gene: .; clone size: .; V gene: TRBV30; CDR3 DNA: TGTGCCTGGAGTGGGATGGGGCCGTCTAATGAAAAACTGTTTTTT; CDR3 protein: CAWSGMGPSNEKLFF
J gene: TRBJ1-1; D gene: .; clone size: .; V gene: TRBV6-5; CDR3 DNA: TGTGCCAGCAGTTATCCTGCCAGGAACACTGAAGCTTTCTTT; CDR3 protein: CASSYPARNTEAFF
J gene: TRBJ1-5; D gene: TRBD1; clone size: .; V gene: TRBV5-6; CDR3 DNA: TGTGCCAGCAGCAGATTTCAGGGGGCGCGCGATCAGCCCCAGCATTTT; CDR3 protein: CASSRFQGARDQPQHF
J gene: TRBJ2-1; D gene: .; clone size: .; V gene: TRBV13; CDR3 DNA: TGTGCCAGCAGCTTAGGCTTAGGGGGCAATGAGCAGTTCTTC; CDR3 protein: CASSLGLGGNEQFF
J gene: TRBJ1-2; D gene: .; clone size: .; V gene: TRBV11-2; CDR3 DNA: TGTGCCAGCAGCTTCTCTCCCGGCTATGGCTACACCTTC; CDR3 protein: CASSFSPGYGYTF
J gene: TRBJ1-2; D gene: TRBD1; clone size: .; V gene: TRBV5-4; CDR3 DNA: TGTGCCAGCAGCCCGTATTCTCGACAGGGACTCTATGGCTACACCTTC; CDR3 protein: CASSPYSRQGLYGYTF
J gene: TRBJ2-1; D gene: TRBD1; clone size: once; V gene: TRBV19; CDR3 DNA: TGTGCCAGTACCCCGACAGGGGCATATGAGCAGTTCTTC; CDR3 protein: CASTPTGAYEQFF
J gene: TRBJ2-5; D gene: TRBD1; clone size: .; V gene: TRBV10-3; CDR3 DNA: TGTGCCATCAGCCCCGGGACAGTGACTCCAGAGACCCAGTACTTC; CDR3 protein: CAISPGTVTPETQYF
J gene: TRBJ1-3; D gene: TRBD1; clone size: .; V gene: TRBV2; CDR3 DNA: TGTGCCAGCAGTGATTGGGACAGCTCTGGAAACACCATATATTTT; CDR3 protein: CASSDWDSSGNTIYF
J gene: TRBJ2-5; D gene: TRBD2; clone size: .; V gene: TRBV7-2; CDR3 DNA: TGTGCCAGCAGCTTAGGGGAGGCGGGGGAGCCCCAAGAGACCCAGTACTTC; CDR3 protein: CASSLGEAGEPQETQYF
J gene: TRBJ2-2; D gene: TRBD1; clone size: once; V gene: TRBV13; CDR3 DNA: TGTGCCAGCAGCTTAGGCTCGGAAACAGGGGCCACCGGGGAGCTGTTTTTT; CDR3 protein: CASSLGSETGATGELFF
J gene: TRBJ2-1; D gene: .; clone size: .; V gene: TRBV5-4; CDR3 DNA: TGTGCCAGCACCTCCGAAGGATACAATGAGCAGTTCTTC; CDR3 protein: CASTSEGYNEQFF
J gene: TRBJ1-4; D gene: TRBD1; clone size: .; V gene: TRBV19; CDR3 DNA: TGTGCCAGTAGTCCCTTCGGGACAGGGGCTTTTAATGAAAAACTGTTTTTT; CDR3 protein: CASSPFGTGAFNEKLFF
J gene: TRBJ2-1; D gene: .; clone size: once; V gene: TRBV29-1; CDR3 DNA: TGCAGCGCCGGACAACCTAACAATGAGCAGTTCTTC; CDR3 protein: CSAGQPNNEQFF
J gene: TRBJ1-5; D gene: TRBD1; clone size: once; V gene: TRBV27; CDR3 DNA: TGTGCCAGCAGGCCCGGGACAGGGGGCTCTCAGCCCCAGCATTTT; CDR3 protein: CASRPGTGGSQPQHF
J gene: TRBJ1-1; D gene: .; clone size: once; V gene: TRBV6-5; CDR3 DNA: TGTGCCAGCAGTTACTCATGGGGGGCCGCTGAAGCTTTCTTT; CDR3 protein: CASSYSWGAAEAFF
J gene: TRBJ2-1; D gene: .; clone size: .; V gene: TRBV13; CDR3 DNA: TGTGCCAGCAGCTTAGATGTCAACTACAATGAGCAGTTCTTC; CDR3 protein: CASSLDVNYNEQFF
J gene: TRBJ1-2; D gene: TRBD1; clone size: .; V gene: TRBV7-9; CDR3 DNA: TGTGCCAGCAGCTTAGAGGGGGACAGCGTACCCTATGGCTACACCTTC; CDR3 protein: CASSLEGDSVPYGYTF
J gene: TRBJ1-4; D gene: .; clone size: .; V gene: TRBV6-1; CDR3 DNA: TGTGCCAGCAGTGCTTGGGGGACCTATGAAAAACTGTTTTTT; CDR3 protein: CASSAWGTYEKLFF
J gene: TRBJ1-2; D gene: .; clone size: .; V gene: TRBV29-1; CDR3 DNA: TGCAGCGTTGAAACCGGGGGCGATGGCTACACCTTC; CDR3 protein: CSVETGGDGYTF
J gene: TRBJ2-1; D gene: TRBD2; clone size: .; V gene: TRBV18; CDR3 DNA: TGTGCCAGCTCACCATCGGGGGGGCCAGGGTACAATGAGCAGTTCTTC; CDR3 protein: CASSPSGGPGYNEQFF
J gene: TRBJ1-1; D gene: TRBD1; clone size: .; V gene: TRBV6-5; CDR3 DNA: TGTGCCAGCAGTTACTCATTACAGGGGGCCCACACTGAAGCTTTCTTT; CDR3 protein: CASSYSLQGAHTEAFF